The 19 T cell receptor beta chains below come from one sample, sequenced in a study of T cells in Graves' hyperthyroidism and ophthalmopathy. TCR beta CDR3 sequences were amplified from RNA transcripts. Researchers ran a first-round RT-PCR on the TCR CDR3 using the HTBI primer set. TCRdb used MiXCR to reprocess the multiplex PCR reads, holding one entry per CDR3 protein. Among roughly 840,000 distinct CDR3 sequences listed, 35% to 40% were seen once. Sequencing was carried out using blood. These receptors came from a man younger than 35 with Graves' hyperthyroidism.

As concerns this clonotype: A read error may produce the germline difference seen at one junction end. The CDR3 reads CATSDSGDYGYTF. CDR3 sequence (DNA): TGTGCCACCAGTGACTCAGGGGACTATGGCTACACCTTC. The chain employs TRBV2 and TRBJ1-2; TRBD1 might be the D (6 bases). This CDR3 contains 13 residues. Germline assignment: CDR1 SNHLY and CDR2 FYNNEI.

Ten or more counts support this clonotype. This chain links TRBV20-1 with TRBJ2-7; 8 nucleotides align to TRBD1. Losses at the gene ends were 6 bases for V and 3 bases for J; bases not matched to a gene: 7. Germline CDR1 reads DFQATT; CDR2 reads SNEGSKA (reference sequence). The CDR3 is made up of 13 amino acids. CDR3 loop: CSATGDGGYEQYF. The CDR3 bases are TGCAGTGCGACAGGGGATGGAGGCTACGAGCAGTACTTC.

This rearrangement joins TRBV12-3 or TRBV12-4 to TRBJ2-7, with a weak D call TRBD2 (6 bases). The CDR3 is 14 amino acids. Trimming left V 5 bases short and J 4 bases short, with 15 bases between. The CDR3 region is CASSTYGGAYEQYF. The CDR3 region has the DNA TGTGCCAGCAGTACCTATGGAGGGGCTTACGAGCAGTACTTC.

CDR3 in amino acids: CASSQQGDTEAFF. The CDR3 DNA follows: TGCGCCAGCAGCCAACAAGGGGACACTGAAGCTTTCTTT. The rearrangement uses TRBV4-1 and TRBJ1-1, with D possibly TRBD1 on 5 matching bases. This CDR3 contains 13 residues. Germline CDR1 is MGHRA and CDR2 is YSYEKL. Trimming removed 2 bases at V and 3 bases at J, with 7 bases between.

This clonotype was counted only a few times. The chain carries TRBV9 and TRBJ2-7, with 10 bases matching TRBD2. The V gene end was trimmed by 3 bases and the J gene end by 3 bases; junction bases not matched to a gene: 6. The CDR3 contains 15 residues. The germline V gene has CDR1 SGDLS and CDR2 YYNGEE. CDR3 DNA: TGTGCCAGCAGCGGCGAGACTAGCGGGTACTACGAGCAGTACTTC. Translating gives CASSGETSGYYEQYF.

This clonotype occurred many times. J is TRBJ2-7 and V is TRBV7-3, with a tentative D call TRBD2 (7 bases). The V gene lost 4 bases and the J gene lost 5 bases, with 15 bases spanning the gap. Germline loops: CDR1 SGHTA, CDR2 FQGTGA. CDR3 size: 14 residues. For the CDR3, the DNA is TGTGCCAGCAGCTCAACGAGCGGGGACAACGAGCAGTACTTC. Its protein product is CASSSTSGDNEQYF.

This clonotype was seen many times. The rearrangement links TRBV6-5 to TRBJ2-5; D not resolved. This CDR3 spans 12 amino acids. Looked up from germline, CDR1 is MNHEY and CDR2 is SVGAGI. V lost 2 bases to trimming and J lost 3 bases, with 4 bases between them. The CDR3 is CASSYDEETQYF. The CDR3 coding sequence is TGTGCCAGCAGTTACGACGAAGAGACCCAGTACTTC.

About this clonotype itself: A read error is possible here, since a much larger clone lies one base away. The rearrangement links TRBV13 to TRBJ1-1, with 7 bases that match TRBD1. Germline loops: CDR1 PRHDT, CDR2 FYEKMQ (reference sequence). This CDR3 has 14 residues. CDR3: CASSLDRPNTEASF. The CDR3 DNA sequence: TGTGCCAGCAGCCTGGACAGGCCGAACACTGAAGCTTCCTTT.

CDR3 amino acids: CATSRGFGANTGELFF. The CDR3, as DNA: TGTGCCACCAGCAGAGGGTTCGGGGCAAACACCGGGGAGCTGTTTTTT. The chain is built from TRBV15 and TRBJ2-2; either TRBD1 or TRBD2 may fit D (5 bases each). Germline CDR1 is LNHNV and CDR2 is YYDKDF (reference sequence). Trimming took off 1 base at V and 2 bases at J, with 11 bases between the two ends. The CDR3 is 16 amino acids.

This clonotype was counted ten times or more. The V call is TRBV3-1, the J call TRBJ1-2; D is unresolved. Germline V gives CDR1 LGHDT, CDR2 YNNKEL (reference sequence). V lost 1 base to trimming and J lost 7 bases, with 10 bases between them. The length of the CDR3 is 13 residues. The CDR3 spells CASSQVVRSGYTF. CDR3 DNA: TGTGCCAGCAGCCAAGTGGTTCGAAGTGGCTACACCTTC.

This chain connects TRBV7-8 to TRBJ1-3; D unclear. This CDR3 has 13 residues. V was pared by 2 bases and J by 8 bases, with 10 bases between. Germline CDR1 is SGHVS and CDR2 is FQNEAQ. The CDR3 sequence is CASSLRLGDTIYF. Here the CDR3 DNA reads TGTGCCAGCAGCTTAAGATTAGGAGACACCATATATTTT.

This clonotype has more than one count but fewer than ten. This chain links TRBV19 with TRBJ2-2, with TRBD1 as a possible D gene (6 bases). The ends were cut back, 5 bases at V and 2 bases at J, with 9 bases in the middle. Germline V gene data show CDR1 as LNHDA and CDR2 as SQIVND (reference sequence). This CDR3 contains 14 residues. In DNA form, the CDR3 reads TGTGCCAGTAGTTGGGACATTAACACCGGGGAGCTGTTTTTT. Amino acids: CASSWDINTGELFF.

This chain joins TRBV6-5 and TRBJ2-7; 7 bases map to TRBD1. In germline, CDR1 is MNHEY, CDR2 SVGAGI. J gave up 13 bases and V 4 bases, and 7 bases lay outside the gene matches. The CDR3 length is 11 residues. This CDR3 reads CASSSGTADYF. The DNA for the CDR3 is TGTGCCAGCAGTTCCGGGACAGCTGATTACTTC.

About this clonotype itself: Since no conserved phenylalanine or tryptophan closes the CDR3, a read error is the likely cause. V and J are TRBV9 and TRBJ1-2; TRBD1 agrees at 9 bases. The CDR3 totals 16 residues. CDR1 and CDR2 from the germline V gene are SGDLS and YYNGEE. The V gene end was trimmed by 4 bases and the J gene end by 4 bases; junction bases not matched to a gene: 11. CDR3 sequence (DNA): TGTGCCAGCAGCAGTGGACAGGGGAGGGGAATCTATGGCTACACCCTC. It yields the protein CASSSGQGRGIYGYTL.

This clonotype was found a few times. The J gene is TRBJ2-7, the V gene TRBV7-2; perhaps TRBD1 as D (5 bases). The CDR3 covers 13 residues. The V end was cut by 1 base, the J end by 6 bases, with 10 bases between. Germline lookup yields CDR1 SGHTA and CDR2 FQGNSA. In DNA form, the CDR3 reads TGTGCCAGCAGCTTAGTGCAGGGAACCGAGCAGTACTTC. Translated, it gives CASSLVQGTEQYF.

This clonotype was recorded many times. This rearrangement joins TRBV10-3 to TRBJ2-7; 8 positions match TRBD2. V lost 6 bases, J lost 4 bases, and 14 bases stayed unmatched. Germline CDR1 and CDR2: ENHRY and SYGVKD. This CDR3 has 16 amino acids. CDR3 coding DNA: TGTGCCATCAGGGGGCCCGAAAGCGGGAGTATGTACGAGCAGTACTTC. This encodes CAIRGPESGSMYEQYF.

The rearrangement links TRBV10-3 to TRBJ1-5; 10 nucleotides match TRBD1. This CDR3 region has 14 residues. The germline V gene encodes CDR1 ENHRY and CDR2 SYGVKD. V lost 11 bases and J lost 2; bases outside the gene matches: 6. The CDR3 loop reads CAAGTGERNQPQHF. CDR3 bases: TGTGCCGCCGGGACAGGGGAGCGCAATCAGCCCCAGCATTTT.

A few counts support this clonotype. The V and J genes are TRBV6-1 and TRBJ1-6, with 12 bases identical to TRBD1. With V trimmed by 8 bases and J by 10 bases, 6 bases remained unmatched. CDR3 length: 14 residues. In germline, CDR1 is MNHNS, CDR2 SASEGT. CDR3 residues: CASGRDRGQSPLHF. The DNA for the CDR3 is TGTGCCAGCGGAAGGGACAGGGGGCAATCACCCCTCCACTTT.

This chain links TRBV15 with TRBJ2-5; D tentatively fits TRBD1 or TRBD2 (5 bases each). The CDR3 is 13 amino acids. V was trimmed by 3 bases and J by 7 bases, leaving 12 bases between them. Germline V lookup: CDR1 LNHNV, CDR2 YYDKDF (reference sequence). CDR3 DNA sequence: TGTGCCACCAGCAGGAGGGGAGAGGGGACCCAGTACTTC. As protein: CATSRRGEGTQYF.